The sequence of this T cell receptor (beta chain) was determined in a study of T-cell reconstitution after alpha-beta-depleted transplantation in children. Using unique molecular identifiers, the investigators prepared the TCRbeta library. TCRdb called the PCR reads again in MiXCR, with one record for every CDR3 protein. The sample lists approximately 240,000 distinct CDR3 sequences; approximately 9.8% were seen once. The sample was PBMCs from the stem cell graft donor, taken from the stem cell graft. This TCR was recovered from a human donor who donated a stem cell graft to a child with SCID.

For the CDR3, the DNA is TGTGCCAGCAGCGTCGGCGGAGACAATGAGCAGTTCTTC. Its translation: CASSVGGDNEQFF. The chain combines TRBV9 with TRBJ2-1; D gene unclear. The germline CDR1 and CDR2 sequences are SGDLS and YYNGEE. The CDR3 has 13 amino acids. Trimming stripped 2 bases from V and 5 bases from J, with 8 bases between. The whole variable domain, remainder taken from reference TRBV9 and TRBJ2-1, is DSGVTQTPKHLITATGQRVTLRCSPRSGDLSVYWYQQSLDQGLQFLIQYYNGEERAKGNILERFSAQQFPDLHSELNLSSLELGDSALYFCASSVGGDNEQFFGPGTRLTVL.